The clone carrying this T cell receptor beta chain was observed many times. Stated time point: sample taken at primary tumor resection. Unsorted tumor, nontumor lung tissue or cryopreserved PBMC supplied the whole RNA. This sample was taken from a study of spatial heterogeneity in lung cancer. For the study at large: There were consistently more beta-chain sequences detected than alpha-chain sequences.

V lost 6 bases and J 3 bases, leaving 12 bases between the germline ends. CDR1 is LNHDA and CDR2 is SQIVND in the germline V gene (reference sequence). The length of the CDR3 is 14 residues. Unique molecular identifiers, one per molecule, were present on every TCR cDNA molecule. TCRdb re-called the 5' RACE reads with MiXCR, one entry per CDR3 protein. This sample carries about 26,000 distinct CDR3 sequences, 10% to 15% of them seen once, and the ten largest clones take 25%. This chain uses TRBV19 with TRBJ1-3, with a possible D match to TRBD1 (5 bases). The receptor comes from a female donor with early-stage non-small cell lung cancer. Sample: PBMCs, taken at surgery. The CDR3 region is CASSLGGVGNTIYF. CDR3 nucleotides: TGTGCCAGTAGCCTCGGAGGGGTTGGAAACACCATATATTTT.